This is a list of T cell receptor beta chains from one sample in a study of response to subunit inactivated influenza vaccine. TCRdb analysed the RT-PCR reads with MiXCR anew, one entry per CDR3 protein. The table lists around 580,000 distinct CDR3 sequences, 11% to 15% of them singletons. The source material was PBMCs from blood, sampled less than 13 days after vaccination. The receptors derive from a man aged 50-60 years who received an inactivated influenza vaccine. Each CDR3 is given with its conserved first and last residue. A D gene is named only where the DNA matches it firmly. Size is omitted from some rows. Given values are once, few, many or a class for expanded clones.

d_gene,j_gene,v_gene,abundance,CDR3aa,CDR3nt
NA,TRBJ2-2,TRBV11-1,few,CASNSHPGPPVKVAGELFF,TGTGCCAGCAACTCCCACCCGGGCCCCCCGGTAAAGGTCGCCGGGGAGCTGTTTTTT
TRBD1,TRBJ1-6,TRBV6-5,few,CASSYRGGQGAPLHF,TGTGCCAGCAGTTACCGCGGGGGACAGGGAGCACCCCTCCACTTT
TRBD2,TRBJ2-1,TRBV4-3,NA,CASSRTSWDEQFF,TGCGCCAGCAGCCGGACTAGCTGGGATGAGCAGTTCTTC
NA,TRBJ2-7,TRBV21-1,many,CASSKDYAYEQYF,TGTGCCAGCAGCAAAGATTATGCCTACGAGCAGTACTTC
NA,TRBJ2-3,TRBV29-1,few,CSVVQATDTQYF,TGCAGCGTTGTGCAGGCCACAGATACGCAGTATTTT
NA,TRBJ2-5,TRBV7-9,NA,CASRPNRDGGTQYF,TGTGCCAGCAGACCAAACAGGGATGGGGGGACCCAGTACTTC
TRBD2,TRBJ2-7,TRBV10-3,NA,CAISEPGLAGDYEQYF,TGTGCCATCAGTGAGCCGGGACTAGCGGGAGACTACGAGCAGTACTTC
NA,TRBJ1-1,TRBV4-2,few,CASSQGTENTEAFF,TGTGCCAGCAGCCAAGGGACTGAGAACACTGAAGCTTTCTTT
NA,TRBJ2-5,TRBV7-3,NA,CASSLRWGVGETQYF,TGTGCCAGCAGCTTAAGATGGGGAGTTGGGGAGACCCAGTACTTC
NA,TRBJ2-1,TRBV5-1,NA,CASSSRGFSVGVSYNEQFF,TGCGCCAGCAGCTCCCGGGGGTTTTCCGTGGGGGTGTCCTACAATGAGCAGTTCTTC
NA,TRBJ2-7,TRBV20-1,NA,CSARGVSPYEQYF,TGCAGTGCTAGAGGTGTCAGCCCCTACGAGCAGTACTTC
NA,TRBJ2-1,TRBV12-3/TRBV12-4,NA,CASSLARLVSREQFF,TGTGCCAGCAGTTTAGCCAGACTAGTCTCGCGTGAGCAGTTCTTC
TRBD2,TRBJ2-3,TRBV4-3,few,CASSQDSGGSYTQYF,TGCGCCAGCAGCCAAGATAGCGGGGGGTCGTATACGCAGTATTTT
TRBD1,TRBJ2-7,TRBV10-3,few,CAITMDRGSYEQYF,TGTGCCATCACAATGGACAGGGGTTCGTACGAGCAGTACTTC
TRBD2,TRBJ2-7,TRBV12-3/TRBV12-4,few,CASSFGTSGHYEQYF,TGTGCCAGCAGTTTTGGGACTAGCGGGCACTACGAGCAGTACTTC
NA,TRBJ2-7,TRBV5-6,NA,CASSLSGIYEQYF,TGTGCCAGCAGCTTGTCGGGAATCTACGAGCAGTACTTC
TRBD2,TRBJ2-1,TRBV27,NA,CASRDGTSDKNEQFF,TGTGCCAGCAGGGACGGGACTAGCGATAAAAATGAGCAGTTCTTC
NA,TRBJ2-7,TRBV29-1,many,CSVEAPTYEQYF,TGCAGCGTTGAGGCACCGACCTACGAGCAGTACTTC
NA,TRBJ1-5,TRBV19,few,CASRTGGSNQPQHF,TGTGCCAGTAGGACCGGTGGTAGCAATCAGCCCCAGCATTTT
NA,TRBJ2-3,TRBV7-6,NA,CASSSGTYRIFSTDTQYF,TGTGCCAGCAGCTCCGGGACCTACAGAATTTTCAGCACAGATACGCAGTATTTT